The 3 T cell receptor beta chains below were found in one sample sequenced in a study of Ad26.COV2.S vaccination and SARS-CoV-2 variants. Documented treatment: some 20 received Ad26.COV2.S at low or high dose, single or two shots; about 5 received placebo; per-sample allocation not given. The samples were gathered on day 63 after the first injection of vaccine or placebo. Libraries were prepared by immunoSEQ multiplex PCR; TCRdb keeps only in-frame clonotypes and omits some of them. The sample has about half a million clones; around 89% are singletons. The starting material was peripheral blood, obtained in a trial of Ad26.COV2.S vaccine versus placebo. These receptors were collected from a person between 18 and 60 years old who received the Ad26.COV2.S COVID-19 vaccine or a placebo.

The CDR3 here is CSVGRLAGSGNEQFF. CDR3 nucleotide sequence: TGCAGCGTTGGTAGGCTAGCGGGATCGGGTAATGAGCAGTTCTTC. The J gene is TRBJ2-1, the V gene TRBV29-1, with 9 bases that match TRBD2. The CDR3 length is 15 residues. CDR1 SQVTM and CDR2 ANQGSEA come from the germline V gene. With 4 bases clipped from V and 7 bases from J, the junction kept 11 bases outside the gene matches.

This clone has just a few counts. The chain joins TRBV20-1 to TRBJ2-7, with TRBD1 as a possible D gene (5 bases). This CDR3 comprises 11 residues. Germline-derived CDR1 and CDR2 are DFQATT and SNEGSKA (reference sequence). Trimming cost V 4 bases and J 3 bases, with 7 bases left between them. In nucleotides, the CDR3 is TGCAGTGCTACAGGGAACTACGAGCAGTACTTC. Its protein is CSATGNYEQYF.

This rearrangement joins TRBV11-3 to TRBJ2-1; D is possibly TRBD2 (5 bases). Trimming pared 4 bases from V and 4 bases from J, leaving 8 bases between. The CDR3 loop spans 13 amino acids. Germline CDR1 is SGHNT and CDR2 is YENEEA. This chain's CDR3 is CASSSGIYNEQFF. As DNA, the CDR3 is TGTGCCAGCAGCTCCGGGATATACAATGAGCAGTTCTTC. The entire variable domain, with the rest obtained from reference TRBV11-3 and TRBJ2-1, is as follows: EAGVVQSPRYKIIEKKQPVAFWCNPISGHNTLYWYLQNLGQGPELLIRYENEEAVDDSQLPKDRFSAERLKGVDSTLKIQPAELGDSAVYLCASSSGIYNEQFFGPGTRLTVL.